The rows below give T cell receptor beta chains drawn from one sample of a study of identical twins. From the 5' RACE reads, TCRdb called clonotypes with MiXCR, one entry per CDR3 protein. The table lists hundreds of thousands of distinct CDR3 sequences, approximately 24% of them singletons. These data were also filed under a second study, of T cells expressing NK-cell markers.

Material for sequencing was CD4+ T cells sorted from blood. The receptors here all came from a woman younger than 30 in good health. Each CDR3 is given with its conserved first and last residue. A D gene is named only where the DNA matches it firmly. The size field is filled for only some rows; it gives once, few, many or a size class.

D gene	clone size	V gene	J gene	CDR3 DNA	CDR3 protein
.	.	TRBV20-1	TRBJ2-7	TGCAGTGCCGACCAGCCGGGGTCTGGATCCTACGAGCAGTACTTC	CSADQPGSGSYEQYF
TRBD2	few	TRBV11-2	TRBJ2-1	TGTGCCAGCTTTGTAGCGGGGTTCTCCTACAATGAGCAGTTCTTC	CASFVAGFSYNEQFF
.	few	TRBV27	TRBJ2-5	TGTGCCAGCAAGGGTTGGTCGGGAGAGACCCAGTACTTC	CASKGWSGETQYF
.	.	TRBV18	TRBJ2-2	TGTGCCAGCTCACCTGCACAGCCCGGGCCCGGGGAGCTGTTTTTT	CASSPAQPGPGELFF
.	.	TRBV20-1	TRBJ1-2	TGCAGTGCCAAGGACAGTCTCCGGGGCTACACCTTC	CSAKDSLRGYTF
.	.	TRBV5-1	TRBJ1-5	TGCGCCAGCAGCTTGGATCAGGGGAATCAGCCCCAGCATTTT	CASSLDQGNQPQHF
TRBD2	.	TRBV20-1	TRBJ2-3	TGCAGTGCTAGCCCGACTAGCGTTACCTCAGATACGCAGTATTTT	CSASPTSVTSDTQYF
TRBD1	few	TRBV20-1	TRBJ2-7	TGCAGTGCTAACACTCCGGGACAGGGTAGGGCATACGAGCAGTACTTC	CSANTPGQGRAYEQYF
.	.	TRBV20-1	TRBJ1-2	TGCAGTGCTAGTGCATACTATGGCTACACCTTC	CSASAYYGYTF
TRBD1	few	TRBV9	TRBJ1-6	TGTGCCAGCAGCCCAAAACTAAAGGACAGGGGAAAATCACCCCTCCACTTT	CASSPKLKDRGKSPLHF
.	.	TRBV20-1	TRBJ2-1	TGCAGTGCCCGTAACAGGCCTGGAGGGCAGTTCTTC	CSARNRPGGQFF
TRBD1	many	TRBV5-6	TRBJ2-6	TGTGCCAGCAGCTTCGGACAGGGACTCTCTGGGGCCAACGTCCTGACTTTC	CASSFGQGLSGANVLTF
.	few	TRBV5-1	TRBJ2-4	TGCGCCAGCAGCTTGGGTAGTTCACTAAACATTCAGTACTTC	CASSLGSSLNIQYF
.	.	TRBV29-1	TRBJ2-7	TGCAGCGTTCGGGACTCCTACGAGCAGTACTTC	CSVRDSYEQYF
TRBD1	many	TRBV20-1	TRBJ2-7	TGCAGTGCTAGTCGGACAGGGGGAAACTCCTACGAGCAGTACTTC	CSASRTGGNSYEQYF
TRBD2	.	TRBV7-6	TRBJ2-2	TGTGCCAGCAGCTTACGTGGCGGGGGGGCGAACACCGGGGAGCTGTTTTTT	CASSLRGGGANTGELFF
TRBD1	.	TRBV29-1	TRBJ1-1	TGCAGCGTTTGGACAGGGGCTGAGTTCGCTTTCTTT	CSVWTGAEFAFF
TRBD1	few	TRBV6-5	TRBJ2-7	TGTGCCAGCAGTTCCTACAGGGGGCCCTACGAGCAGTACTTC	CASSSYRGPYEQYF
.	.	TRBV19	TRBJ2-7	TGTGCCAGTAGTACTTCCGGGACGGCATCCTACGAGCAGTACTTC	CASSTSGTASYEQYF
.	once	TRBV20-1	TRBJ1-1	TGCAGTGCTCGACACGACAACACTGAAGCTTTCTTT	CSARHDNTEAFF
TRBD1	once	TRBV28	TRBJ2-6	TGTGCCAGCAGACGTGACAGGGCTGGGGCCAACGTCCTGACTTTC	CASRRDRAGANVLTF
TRBD1	.	TRBV11-2	TRBJ2-1	TGTGCCAGCAACAAAACCGGGACAGGGTTACGTAGGCGCCCCTACAATGAGCAGTTCTTC	CASNKTGTGLRRRPYNEQFF
TRBD2	many	TRBV6-1	TRBJ2-1	TGTGCCAGCAGCCAGGGACTAGCGGGCTACAATGAGCAGTTCTTC	CASSQGLAGYNEQFF
.	few	TRBV20-1	TRBJ2-7	TGCAGTGCTAGAGATTTTGACCGGCGTAACACCTACGAGCAGTACTTC	CSARDFDRRNTYEQYF
TRBD2	.	TRBV4-2	TRBJ2-3	TGTGCCAGCAGGGGGACTAGCAACACAGATACGCAGTATTTT	CASRGTSNTDTQYF